These 10 T cell receptor beta chains originate from one sample sequenced in a study of T-cell memory formation after mild COVID-19. TCRdb reprocessed the 5' RACE reads via MiXCR and lists one record per CDR3 protein. This table has 80,000 to 90,000 distinct CDR3 sequences, about 23% appearing once. Sequenced sample: PBMCs or a T cell subset sorted from them (not recorded which). Receptor source: a young man who had mild COVID-19 (a few samples of this study predate the infection). Cell type and time point are not known.

The chain has TRBV6-5 and TRBJ2-5; D gene ambiguous. Germline CDR1 MNHEY, CDR2 SVGAGI. V dropped 0 bases and J dropped 5 bases, with 10 bases sitting between them. The length of the CDR3 is 14 residues. CDR3 loop: CASSYSRNGETQYF. The DNA for the CDR3 is TGTGCCAGCAGTTACTCGAGGAATGGGGAGACCCAGTACTTC.

This clonotype has a handful of counts. The chain couples TRBV7-3 to TRBJ2-3; 11 bases align to TRBD1. The CDR3 totals 14 residues. The ends lost 5 bases at V and 5 bases at J; junction bases unmatched: 3. The V gene's germline CDR1 is SGHTA and CDR2 FQGTGA. This CDR3 reads CASSTGTGGDTQYF. For the CDR3, the DNA is TGTGCCAGCAGCACCGGGACAGGGGGAGATACGCAGTATTTT.

This clonotype was counted only a few times. The chain combines TRBV21-1 with TRBJ2-7; TRBD1 is taken as the D call from the table, unchecked against the DNA. TRBV21-1 is classified as a pseudogene. This CDR3 comprises 12 residues. CDR3 protein: CASSGQEYEQYF. The CDR3 DNA sequence: TGTGCCAGCAGCGGACAGGAGTACGAGCAGTACTTC.

The chain joins TRBV11-2 to TRBJ2-5; possibly TRBD2 for D (6 bases). The germline gives CDR1 SGHAT, CDR2 FQNNGV. The germline V and J ends were trimmed by 5 bases and 4 bases, with 14 bases remaining between them. The CDR3 length is 14 residues. The CDR3, as DNA: TGTGCCAGCAGCCCCCGGGGTAGCGGAGAGACCCAGTACTTC. It translates to CASSPRGSGETQYF. The full variable domain, rest sourced from reference TRBV11-2 and TRBJ2-5, is EAGVAQSPRYKIIEKRQSVAFWCNPISGHATLYWYQQILGQGPKLLIQFQNNGVVDDSQLPKDRFSAERLKGVDSTLKIQPAKLEDSAVYLCASSPRGSGETQYFGPGTRLLVL.

This clonotype has only a few counts. The chain employs TRBV12-3 or TRBV12-4 and TRBJ1-1, with a weak D call TRBD1 (5 bases). This CDR3 has 15 amino acids. Deletions cut 5 bases from V and 4 bases from J, with 17 bases between. The CDR3: CASSRKAGQITEAFF. CDR3 bases: TGTGCCAGCAGTCGAAAGGCGGGGCAGATCACTGAAGCTTTCTTT.

The J gene is TRBJ2-7, the V gene TRBV10-3; D is unresolved. This CDR3 region has 14 residues. V lost 3 bases and J lost 4, with 13 bases in between. Germline loops: CDR1 ENHRY, CDR2 SYGVKD. CDR3 DNA sequence: TGTGCCATCAGTGATCTAGAGAAGCAGTACGAGCAGTACTTC. Amino acid sequence: CAISDLEKQYEQYF.

This chain uses TRBV5-1 with TRBJ1-2; D gene unclear. The V end was cut by 2 bases, the J end by 3 bases, with 14 bases between. There are 15 residues in the CDR3. Germline assignment: CDR1 SGHRS and CDR2 YFSETQ. The CDR3 spells CASSLFGVRDYGYTF. The CDR3 DNA reads TGCGCCAGCAGCTTATTTGGGGTACGGGACTATGGCTACACCTTC. Together with reference TRBV5-1 and TRBJ1-2, the CDR3 gives the full variable domain: KAGVTQTPRYLIKTRGQQVTLSCSPISGHRSVSWYQQTPGQGLQFLFEYFSETQRNKGNFPGRFSGRQFSNSRSEMNVSTLELGDSALYLCASSLFGVRDYGYTFGSGTRLTVV.

The rearrangement uses TRBV7-9 and TRBJ2-5; D may be TRBD1 (6 bases). Trimming pared 1 base from V and 5 bases from J, leaving 17 bases between. From germline, CDR1 is SEHNR and CDR2 FQNEAQ (reference sequence). CDR3 size: 16 residues. The CDR3 DNA sequence: TGTGCCAGCAGCTTAGACGGACAGAACAGCATTGAGACCCAGTACTTC. As protein: CASSLDGQNSIETQYF.

In its sample, this clonotype was seen a few times. The genes are TRBV29-1 and TRBJ2-1, with TRBD1 identical over 7 bases. Germline assignment: CDR1 SQVTM and CDR2 ANQGSEA. V was clipped by 7 bases and J by 7 bases; unmatched bases: 7. The CDR3 is 12 residues long. CDR3 bases: TGCAGCGATGCCTCGGGACAGAATGAGCAGTTCTTC. This sequence encodes CSDASGQNEQFF.

The rearrangement joins TRBV7-9 to TRBJ1-6; the D gene is possibly TRBD1 (5 bases). Germline lookup yields CDR1 SEHNR and CDR2 FQNEAQ (reference sequence). The length of the CDR3 is 13 residues. Trimming pared 6 bases from V and 9 bases from J, leaving 12 bases between. CDR3 residues: CASRAGGTSPLHF. The DNA for the CDR3 is TGTGCCAGCAGGGCCGGGGGGACTTCACCCCTCCACTTT.